This TCR beta chain comes out of a study of cytomegalovirus exposure and HLA in healthy donors. Primers for the PCR totalled 60 Vbeta and 13 Jbeta. Clones were read by immunoSEQ multiplex PCR, and TCRdb kept only the in-frame ones, dropping some. In the table there are 280,000 or so clones, roughly 90% of which are singletons. With V trimmed by 0 bases and J by 0 bases, 8 bases remained unmatched. The CDR3 consists of 17 residues. From germline, CDR1 is SGHTA and CDR2 FQGTGA. This TCR came from a young woman in good health and CMV-seronegative. The chain links TRBV7-3 to TRBJ2-7, with 7 bases identical to TRBD2. The material sequenced was PBMCs. CDR3 DNA sequence: TGTGCCAGCAGCTTAACGGCTTCGGGGGGACCCTCCTACGAGCAGTACTTC. Amino acids: CASSLTASGGPSYEQYF.